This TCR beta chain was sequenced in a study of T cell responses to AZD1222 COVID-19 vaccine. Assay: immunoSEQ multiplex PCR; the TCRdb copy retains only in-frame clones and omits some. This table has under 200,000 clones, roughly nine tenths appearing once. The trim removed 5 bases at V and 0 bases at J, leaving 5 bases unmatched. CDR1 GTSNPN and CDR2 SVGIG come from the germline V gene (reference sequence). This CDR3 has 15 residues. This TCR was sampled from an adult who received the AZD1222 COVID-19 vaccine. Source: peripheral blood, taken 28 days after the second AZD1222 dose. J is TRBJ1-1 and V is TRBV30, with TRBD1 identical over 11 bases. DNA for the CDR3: TGTGCCTGGCAACCGGGACAGGGGGTGAACACTGAAGCTTTCTTT. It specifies CAWQPGQGVNTEAFF.